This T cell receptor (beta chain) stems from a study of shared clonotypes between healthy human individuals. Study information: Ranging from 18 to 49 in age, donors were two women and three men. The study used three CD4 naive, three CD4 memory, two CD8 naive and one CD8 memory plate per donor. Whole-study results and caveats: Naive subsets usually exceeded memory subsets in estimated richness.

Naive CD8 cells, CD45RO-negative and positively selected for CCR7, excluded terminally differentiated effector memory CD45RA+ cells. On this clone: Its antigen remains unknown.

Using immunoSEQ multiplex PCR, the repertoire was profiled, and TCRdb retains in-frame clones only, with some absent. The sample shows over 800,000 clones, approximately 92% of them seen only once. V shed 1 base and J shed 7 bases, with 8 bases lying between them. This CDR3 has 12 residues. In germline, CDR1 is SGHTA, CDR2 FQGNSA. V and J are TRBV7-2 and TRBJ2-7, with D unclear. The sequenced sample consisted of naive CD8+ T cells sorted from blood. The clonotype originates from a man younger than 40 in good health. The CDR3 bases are TGTGCCAGCAGCTTAGGGATACGAGAGCAGTACTTC. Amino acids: CASSLGIREQYF.